Many counts were recorded for the clone carrying this T cell receptor (beta chain). The target antigen is unknown. Germline CDR1 reads SGHDT; CDR2 reads YYEEEE. CDR3 length: 16 residues. V was clipped by 1 base and J by 3 bases, with 14 bases between them. The record originates from a study of CD8 T cells in ankylosing spondylitis. Study conclusions and caveats: Reported data indicate significant enrichment of disease-linked clones within matched ankylosing spondylitis synovial fluid. Seven to nine highly homologous variants made up a TCR beta motif that seemed to typify ankylosing spondylitis blood. Disease-associated clones were CD8+ and fairly uncommon in peripheral blood.

Preparation of TCR beta libraries was done by quantitative 5'-RACE with molecular barcodes. Each CDR3 protein gets one entry after TCRdb re-called the 5' RACE reads with MiXCR. The table records 240,000 or so distinct CDR3 sequences, around 11% of them present only once. The sequenced sample was blood, either unsorted or a sorted T cell fraction (not recorded which). This chain uses TRBV5-6 with TRBJ2-1, with a weak D call TRBD2 (6 bases). The source of this sequence is a male donor with ankylosing spondylitis or in good health (not recorded which). CDR3 coding DNA: TGTGCCAGCAGCTTGCTAAGGGACTTCTACTACAATGAGCAGTTCTTC. It yields the protein CASSLLRDFYYNEQFF.